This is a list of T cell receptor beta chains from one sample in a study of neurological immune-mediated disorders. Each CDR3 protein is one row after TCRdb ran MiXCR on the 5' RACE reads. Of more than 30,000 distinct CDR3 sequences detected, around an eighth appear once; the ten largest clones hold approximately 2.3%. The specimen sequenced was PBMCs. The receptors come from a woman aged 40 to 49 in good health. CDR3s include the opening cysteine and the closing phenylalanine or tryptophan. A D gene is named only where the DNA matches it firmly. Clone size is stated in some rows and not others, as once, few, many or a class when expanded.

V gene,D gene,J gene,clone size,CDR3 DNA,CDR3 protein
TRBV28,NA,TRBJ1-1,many,TGTGCCAGCATGATAATGAACACTGAAGCTTTCTTT,CASMIMNTEAFF
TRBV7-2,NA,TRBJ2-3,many,TGTGCCAGCAGCTTGATGTCGAGGAGCACAGATACGCAGTATTTT,CASSLMSRSTDTQYF
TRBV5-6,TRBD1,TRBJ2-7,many,TGTGCCAGCAGTTCCGGGACAGGGACCTACGAGCAGTACTTC,CASSSGTGTYEQYF
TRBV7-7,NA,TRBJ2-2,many,TGTGCTAGCAGCGCAGGGACCACCGGGGAGCTGTTTTTT,CASSAGTTGELFF
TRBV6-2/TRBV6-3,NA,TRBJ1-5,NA,TGTGCCAGCAGTTACACTAGCAATCATCCCCAGCATTTT,CASSYTSNHPQHF
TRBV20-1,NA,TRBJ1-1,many,TGCAGTGCCACACATGGGGGAGGGAACACTGAAGCTTTCTTT,CSATHGGGNTEAFF
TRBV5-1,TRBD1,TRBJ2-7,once,TGCGCAAGCGGTAGGGGACAGGGAGCCTACGAGCAGTACTTC,CASGRGQGAYEQYF
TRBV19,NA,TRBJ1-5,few,TGTGCCAGTAGCTGGGGACGGAATCAGCCCCAGCATTTT,CASSWGRNQPQHF
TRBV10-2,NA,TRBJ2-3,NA,TGCGCCAGCAGTGAGTCGGTTGGGGCGGGTTCGGATACGCAGTATTTT,CASSESVGAGSDTQYF
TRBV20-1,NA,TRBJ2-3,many,TGCAGTGCCCGATTTGGGGGCCGGACAGATACGCAGTATTTT,CSARFGGRTDTQYF
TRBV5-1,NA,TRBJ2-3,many,TGCGCCAGCAGCTTCAACTTAGCGCCCACAGATACGCAGTATTTT,CASSFNLAPTDTQYF
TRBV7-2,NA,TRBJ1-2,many,TGTGCCAGCAGCGCTATACAGGGTGGGGATCACTATAATAACTATGGCTACACCTTC,CASSAIQGGDHYNNYGYTF
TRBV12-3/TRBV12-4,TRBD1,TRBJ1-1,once,TGTGCCAGCAGTCAACAGGGGGCTGGGGAAGCTTTCTTT,CASSQQGAGEAFF
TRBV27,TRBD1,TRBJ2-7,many,TGTGCCAGCAGTCTGGGACAGGGATCCTACGAGCAGTACTTC,CASSLGQGSYEQYF
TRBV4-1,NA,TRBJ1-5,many,TGCGCCAGCAGCCAAGAATGGGGGCGGTGGCAGCCCCAGCATTTT,CASSQEWGRWQPQHF
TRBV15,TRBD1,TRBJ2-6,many,TGTGCCACCAGCAAACCGACAGGGGGATCCTCTGGGGCCAACGTCCTGACTTTC,CATSKPTGGSSGANVLTF
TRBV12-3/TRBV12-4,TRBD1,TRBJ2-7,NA,TGTTCCAGCAGCTTCAAACTAGGGACAGCTAGCTCCTACGAGCAGAACTTC,CSSSFKLGTASSYEQNF
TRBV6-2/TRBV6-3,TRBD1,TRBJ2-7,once,TGTGCCAGCAGTCGGGACAGGAGTTCCTACGAGCAGTACTTC,CASSRDRSSYEQYF
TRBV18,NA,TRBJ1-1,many,TGTGCCAGCTCGCGAGCAGCGAACACTGAAGCTTTCTTT,CASSRAANTEAFF
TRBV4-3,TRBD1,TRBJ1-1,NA,TGCGCCAGCAGCCGCGGGACAGGGGGGATGAACACTGAAGCTTTCTTT,CASSRGTGGMNTEAFF
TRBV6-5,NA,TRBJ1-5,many,TGTGCCAGCAGTTACGGGGCAGGGAGCCAGCCCCAGCATTTT,CASSYGAGSQPQHF
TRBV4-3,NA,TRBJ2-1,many,TGCGCCAGCAGCCAAGCCTCGGCCCACAATGAGCAGTTCTTC,CASSQASAHNEQFF
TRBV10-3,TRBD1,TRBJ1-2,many,TGTGCCATCATGGGACAGGGGGCTGATGGCTACACCTTC,CAIMGQGADGYTF
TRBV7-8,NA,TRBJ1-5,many,TGTGCCAGCAGCCCTAGGACAGTTAGCAATCAGCCCCAGCATTTT,CASSPRTVSNQPQHF
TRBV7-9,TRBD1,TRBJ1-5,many,TGTGCCAGCAGCCTGGGGACAGGGAAGCGTTGGAGCAATCAGCCCCAGCATTTT,CASSLGTGKRWSNQPQHF
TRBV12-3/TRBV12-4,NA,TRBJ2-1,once,TGTGCCAGCAGACGCTTAAATGAGCAGTTCTTC,CASRRLNEQFF
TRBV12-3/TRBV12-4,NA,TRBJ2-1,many,TGTGCCAGCAGTTTGTGGGGACCCTACAATGAGCAGTTCTTC,CASSLWGPYNEQFF
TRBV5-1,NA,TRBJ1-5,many,TGCGCCAGCAGCTTGTTGCCGGGGATCAATCAGCCCCAGCATTTT,CASSLLPGINQPQHF
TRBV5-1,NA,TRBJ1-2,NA,TGCGCCAGCAGCTTGGTGGGCAGGATCGACGATGGCTACACCTTC,CASSLVGRIDDGYTF
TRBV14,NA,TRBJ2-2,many,TGTGCCAGCAGCCACCCGCCGGATGTCGGGGAGCTGTTTTTT,CASSHPPDVGELFF
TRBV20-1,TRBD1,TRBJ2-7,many,TGCAGTGCTAGATTGAAAGACAGGGTCTCCTACGAGCAGTACTTC,CSARLKDRVSYEQYF
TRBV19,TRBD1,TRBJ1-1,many,TGTGCCAGCCGCTTCACAGGGGTTCGCACTGAAGCTTTCTTT,CASRFTGVRTEAFF
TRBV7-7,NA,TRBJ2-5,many,TGTGCCAGCAGCTCGTCGATTGGGACCCAGTACTTC,CASSSSIGTQYF
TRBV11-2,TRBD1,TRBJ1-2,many,TGTGCCAGCAGCTTACAGGGGGCGTCCGGCTACACCTTC,CASSLQGASGYTF
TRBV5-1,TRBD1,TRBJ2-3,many,TGCGCCAGCAGCTCCCCCGGGACAGCCAACACAGATACGCAGTATTTT,CASSSPGTANTDTQYF
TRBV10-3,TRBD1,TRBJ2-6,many,TGTGCCATCAGAATCGGGACAGGGGGCGATGGGGCCAACGTCCTGACTTTC,CAIRIGTGGDGANVLTF
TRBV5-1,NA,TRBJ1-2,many,TGCGCCAGCAGCGCCACCGGACAGCTCTATGGCTACACCTTC,CASSATGQLYGYTF
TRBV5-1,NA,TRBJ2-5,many,TGCGCCAGCAGCTCCCGGTGGGGGAGAGAGACCCAGTACTTC,CASSSRWGRETQYF
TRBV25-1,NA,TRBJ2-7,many,TGTGCCAGCAGTGGTGGGGGTCGCAAATACGAGCAGTACTTC,CASSGGGRKYEQYF
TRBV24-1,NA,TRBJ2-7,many,TGTGCCACTGGGCCCTTCTCCGGCGGAGGGGGTGTTAGCGAGCAGTACTTC,CATGPFSGGGGVSEQYF
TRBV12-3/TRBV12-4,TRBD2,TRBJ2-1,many,TGTGCCAGCAGTTCCTCAGCGGGGGGGTTAAATGAGCAGTTCTTC,CASSSSAGGLNEQFF
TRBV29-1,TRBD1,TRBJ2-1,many,TGCAGCGTTGAAACAGGGGGCGATGAGCAGTTCTTC,CSVETGGDEQFF
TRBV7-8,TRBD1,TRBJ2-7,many,TGTGCCAGCAGCCGAGCCCTAACCGGGACAGGGGCCTCCTACGAGCAGTACTTC,CASSRALTGTGASYEQYF
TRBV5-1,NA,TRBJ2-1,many,TGCGCCAGCAGCTTGGGTGGGGGGGCTGGCGATGAGCAGTTCTTC,CASSLGGGAGDEQFF
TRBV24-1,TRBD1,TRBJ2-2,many,TGTGCCACCAGTAGGACAGGTAGCTCCGGGGAGCTGTTTTTT,CATSRTGSSGELFF
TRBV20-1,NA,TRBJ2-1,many,TGCAGTGCTAGTCGGGGGACACCTCCCTACAATGAGCAGTTCTTC,CSASRGTPPYNEQFF
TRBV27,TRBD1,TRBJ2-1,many,TGTGCCACCCGCCGGGGGCAGGGGGCTTTCTATGAGCAGTTCTTC,CATRRGQGAFYEQFF
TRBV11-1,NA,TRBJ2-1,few,TGTGCCAGCAGCTTAATTCTGGGTGAGCAGTTCTTC,CASSLILGEQFF
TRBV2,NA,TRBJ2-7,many,TGTGCCAGCAGCGGGGACAACTCCTACGAGCAGTACTTC,CASSGDNSYEQYF
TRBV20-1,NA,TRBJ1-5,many,TGCAGTGCTAGATCACGTTCCGGGGGCAATCAGCCCCAGCATTTT,CSARSRSGGNQPQHF
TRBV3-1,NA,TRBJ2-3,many,TGTGCCAGCAGCCCCGCGGGGGATACGCAGTATTTT,CASSPAGDTQYF
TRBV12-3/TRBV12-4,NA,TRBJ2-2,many,TGTGCCAGCAGCCCGGGGCCCGGGGAGCTGTTTTTT,CASSPGPGELFF
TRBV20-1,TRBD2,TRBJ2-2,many,TGCAGTGCTCCCCTAGCGGGGATGGGCACCGGGGAGCTGTTTTTT,CSAPLAGMGTGELFF